Below, 26 T cell receptor beta chains from the same sample are listed, as sequenced in a study of T cell changes during pregnancy in multiple sclerosis (dated by TCRdb to between 2018 and 2021). The protocol used for the library was the immunoSEQ multiplex PCR assay. This immuneACCESS table, as held by TCRdb, lists in-frame sequences with V and J called but not all clones. Of the missing ones, under half trace to an unresolved V gene in checked studies; the others have no known cause. For this sample the table gives around 43,000 clones, of which 85% to 95% were detected only once. The top ten hold about 0.8% of the sample. This sample comprised CD4+ T cells from peripheral blood mononuclear cells, obtained before pregnancy. Every receptor here comes from a female donor with multiple sclerosis, enrolled in a pregnancy study.

This clone was seen only once. The chain is built from TRBV27 and TRBJ2-7; 8 bases are shared with TRBD1. V lost 6 bases to trimming and J lost 5 bases; unmatched junction nucleotides: 6. This CDR3 has 13 residues. Germline assignment: CDR1 MNHEY and CDR2 SMNVEV (reference sequence). This chain's CDR3 is CASRGTGRDEQYF. CDR3 in DNA: TGTGCCAGCAGGGGGACAGGTCGGGACGAGCAGTACTTC.

The gene calls are TRBV4-2 and TRBJ2-7, with 10 bases that match TRBD2. The germline CDR1 and CDR2 sequences are LGHNA and YNFKEQ. V shed 1 base, J shed 4 bases, and the junction held 13 bases outside the gene matches. This CDR3 is 18 amino acids long. The CDR3 coding sequence is TGTGCCAGCAGCCAAGTTCGCCTAGCGGGAGAGGTCGTTTACGAGCAGTACTTC. It codes for CASSQVRLAGEVVYEQYF.

The rearrangement links TRBV7-9 to TRBJ1-1; D is perhaps TRBD1 (6 bases). From germline, CDR1 is SEHNR and CDR2 FQNEAQ (reference sequence). The CDR3 runs to 16 residues. The germline V and J ends were trimmed by 3 bases and 3 bases, with 17 bases remaining between them. The CDR3 sequence is CASSLGVGGAYTEAFF. The CDR3 region has the DNA TGTGCCAGCAGCTTGGGGGTGGGGGGGGCGTACACTGAAGCTTTCTTT.

The CDR3 region is CASSIGPSGRFQETQYF. CDR3 sequence (DNA): TGTGCCAGTAGTATAGGACCTAGCGGGAGGTTCCAAGAGACCCAGTACTTC. The chain couples TRBV19 to TRBJ2-5; 11 bases align to TRBD2. The V gene end was trimmed by 1 base and the J gene end by 1 base; junction bases not matched to a gene: 5. Germline V gives CDR1 LNHDA, CDR2 SQIVND (reference sequence). CDR3 length: 17 amino acids.

This chain's CDR3 is CASSPTGTAQYF. The CDR3 DNA reads as TGCGCCAGCAGCCCCACAGGGACGGCGCAGTATTTT. The chain employs TRBV5-1 and TRBJ2-3, with D perhaps matching TRBD1 (6 bases). V was trimmed by 4 bases and J by 10 bases, leaving 13 bases between them. Per the germline V gene, CDR1 is SGHRS and CDR2 is YFSETQ. This CDR3 comprises 12 residues.

This clone occurred once. V gene TRBV5-1 combines with J gene TRBJ2-1; 9 bases agree with TRBD1. Germline V gives CDR1 SGHRS, CDR2 YFSETQ. The junction had 5 bases not matched to a gene; V was cut back by 3 bases and J by 4 bases. The CDR3 has 15 amino acids. The CDR3 spells CASSSTGGSYNEQFF. The CDR3 nucleotides are TGCGCCAGCAGCTCGACAGGGGGTTCATACAATGAGCAGTTCTTC.

The chain is built from TRBV4-3 and TRBJ1-3; a weak D match, TRBD1 (6 bases). Germline V gene sequence: CDR1 LGHNA, CDR2 YSLEER. The ends were cut back, 1 base at V and 4 bases at J, with 8 bases in the middle. The CDR3 runs to 14 residues. CDR3 coding DNA: TGCGCCAGCAGCCAAGGCGGACAGGGAAACACCATATATTTT. Translated, it gives CASSQGGQGNTIYF.

V usage is TRBV6-6 and J usage is TRBJ2-7; 7 positions match TRBD2. Germline CDR1 is MNHNY and CDR2 is SVGAGI (reference sequence). This CDR3 has 14 amino acids. Losses at the gene ends were 7 bases for V and 0 bases for J; bases not matched to a gene: 6. For the CDR3, the DNA is TGTGCCAGCAAATCGGGCGGGAGCTCCTACGAGCAGTACTTC. Protein: CASKSGGSSYEQYF.

This clone appeared once. The rearrangement joins TRBV28 to TRBJ2-7; possibly TRBD1 for D (5 bases). V lost 6 bases to trimming and J lost 2 bases, with 11 bases between them. This CDR3 is built from 13 residues. The germline gives CDR1 MDHEN, CDR2 SYDVKM. The CDR3 DNA sequence: TGTGCCAGCAGGGGGCACGGACCCTACGAGCAGTACTTC. It encodes CASRGHGPYEQYF.

J is TRBJ1-2 and V is TRBV4-2, with 11 bases identical to TRBD1. Trimming removed 1 base from V and 5 bases from J; junction bases left unmatched: 3. The germline CDR1 and CDR2 sequences are LGHNA and YNFKEQ. The CDR3 spans 15 residues. The CDR3 reads CASSQGTGGRYGYTF. CDR3 coding DNA: TGTGCCAGCAGCCAAGGGACAGGGGGCAGGTATGGCTACACCTTC.

The chain employs TRBV10-3 and TRBJ2-2; D might be TRBD2 (5 bases). The CDR3 loop spans 14 amino acids. Germline lookup yields CDR1 ENHRY and CDR2 SYGVKD. V dropped 8 bases and J dropped 0 bases, with 10 bases sitting between them. DNA for the CDR3: TGTGCCATCGCTGGACTTACGAACACCGGGGAGCTGTTTTTT. Translating it yields CAIAGLTNTGELFF.

This chain connects TRBV5-6 to TRBJ2-2; TRBD1 aligns across 12 bases. The ends lost 1 base at V and 5 bases at J; junction bases unmatched: 3. The CDR3 sequence is 16 residues long. Germline V lookup: CDR1 SGHDT, CDR2 YYEEEE. As DNA, the CDR3 is TGTGCCAGCAGCTTGCCGGGACAGGGGGCGACCGGGGAGCTGTTTTTT. Amino acids: CASSLPGQGATGELFF.

The chain couples TRBV5-5 to TRBJ2-1; 12 nucleotides match TRBD2. J gave up 9 bases and V 7 bases, and 11 bases lay outside the gene matches. Per the germline V gene, CDR1 is SGHKS and CDR2 is YYEKEE (reference sequence). This CDR3 comprises 15 residues. Here the CDR3 DNA reads TGTGCCAGCTCCGGACTAGCGGGAATAGAGAGTGAGCAGTTCTTC. This codes for CASSGLAGIESEQFF.

The rearrangement uses TRBV9 and TRBJ2-1; 9 bases agree with TRBD2. The ends lost 3 bases at V and 9 bases at J; junction bases unmatched: 10. CDR3 length: 15 residues. Per germline, CDR1 SGDLS and CDR2 YYNGEE. Here the CDR3 reads CASSAIRGGGGEQFF. The CDR3 bases are TGTGCCAGCAGCGCCATACGGGGCGGGGGGGGTGAGCAGTTCTTC. Combining the CDR3 with reference TRBV9 and TRBJ2-1 gives the whole variable domain DSGVTQTPKHLITATGQRVTLRCSPRSGDLSVYWYQQSLDQGLQFLIQYYNGEERAKGNILERFSAQQFPDLHSELNLSSLELGDSALYFCASSAIRGGGGEQFFGPGTRLTVL.

V usage is TRBV18 and J usage is TRBJ2-5; 12 bases line up with TRBD1. The V and J ends lost 2 bases and 5 bases, in that order; junction bases with no gene match: 6. The germline V gene encodes CDR1 KGHSH and CDR2 LQKENI. The CDR3 runs 16 residues. CDR3 residues: CASSPSGTGGEETQYF. For the CDR3, the DNA is TGTGCCAGCTCACCATCCGGGACAGGGGGCGAGGAGACCCAGTACTTC.

This sequence joins TRBV4-3 and TRBJ2-5, with 10 bases matching TRBD1. Germline assignment: CDR1 LGHNA and CDR2 YSLEER. The V segment lost 1 base and the J segment 2 bases; nucleotides outside the gene matches: 4. The CDR3 has 16 amino acids. CDR3 residues: CASSQALGQGQETQYF. The DNA of the CDR3 is TGCGCCAGCAGCCAAGCCTTGGGACAGGGGCAAGAGACCCAGTACTTC.

The gene calls are TRBV30 and TRBJ2-2, with D possibly being TRBD1 (6 bases). Germline V gene lookup returns CDR1 GTSNPN and CDR2 SVGIG (reference sequence). The V end was cut by 4 bases, the J end by 1 base, with 13 bases between. The CDR3 loop spans 15 amino acids. The CDR3 DNA reads TGTGCCTGGATCCCTGGACAGAGGAACACCGGGGAGCTGTTTTTT. Its protein product is CAWIPGQRNTGELFF.

The gene calls are TRBV5-1 and TRBJ2-1, with TRBD1 as a possible D gene (5 bases). Germline V gene lookup returns CDR1 SGHRS and CDR2 YFSETQ. V shed 0 bases and J shed 0 bases, with 10 bases lying between them. CDR3 size: 16 residues. The CDR3 is CASSLGQRSSYNEQFF. The DNA for the CDR3 is TGCGCCAGCAGCTTGGGACAGCGAAGCTCCTACAATGAGCAGTTCTTC.

The V call is TRBV5-4, the J call TRBJ1-2; 7 nucleotides agree with TRBD1. CDR1 is SGHNT, CDR2 YYREEE, per germline (reference sequence). CDR3 length: 16 amino acids. Trimming cost V 0 bases and J 5 bases; bases outside gene matches: 10. In DNA, the CDR3 is TGTGCCAGCAGCTTGGACCGGGACAGTTTTGCGTATGGCTACACCTTC. It encodes CASSLDRDSFAYGYTF.

The CDR3: CASSAGGLYTDTQYF. The CDR3 nucleotides read TGTGCCAGCAGCGCAGGGGGACTGTACACAGATACGCAGTATTTT. The chain combines TRBV9 with TRBJ2-3, with a weak D call TRBD1 (7 bases). V lost 3 bases, J lost 2 bases, and 13 bases lay in between. The CDR3 is 15 amino acids. Germline lookup yields CDR1 SGDLS and CDR2 YYNGEE. Full variable domain (missing parts from reference TRBV9 and TRBJ2-3): DSGVTQTPKHLITATGQRVTLRCSPRSGDLSVYWYQQSLDQGLQFLIQYYNGEERAKGNILERFSAQQFPDLHSELNLSSLELGDSALYFCASSAGGLYTDTQYFGPGTRLTVL.

This clone was detected once. The genes are TRBV5-4 and TRBJ1-1; D may be TRBD1 (5 bases). The CDR3 covers 15 residues. The ends were cut back, 4 bases at V and 0 bases at J, with 13 bases in the middle. CDR1 and CDR2 (germline): SGHNT, YYREEE (reference sequence). CDR3 loop: CASSGRGGVNTEAFF. CDR3 in DNA: TGTGCCAGCAGCGGGCGAGGAGGGGTGAACACTGAAGCTTTCTTT.

The V gene is TRBV9, the J gene TRBJ2-1, with 8 bases that match TRBD2. V lost 0 bases and J lost 7; bases outside the gene matches: 6. The CDR3 is made up of 15 amino acids. Germline CDR1 SGDLS, CDR2 YYNGEE. CDR3 loop: CASSVAGGPGNEQFF. In nucleotides, the CDR3 is TGTGCCAGCAGCGTAGCGGGAGGGCCTGGAAATGAGCAGTTCTTC.

The chain combines TRBV20-1 with TRBJ2-7, with D possibly matching TRBD2 (7 bases). Per germline, CDR1 DFQATT and CDR2 SNEGSKA (reference sequence). The V gene lost 6 bases and the J gene lost 7 bases, with 13 bases spanning the gap. CDR3 length: 11 amino acids. The CDR3 here is CSAGRGVEQYF. DNA of the CDR3: TGCAGTGCGGGGAGGGGGGTAGAGCAGTACTTC.

The chain links TRBV5-1 to TRBJ2-7, with 7 nucleotides matching TRBD1. The ends lost 2 bases at V and 3 bases at J; junction bases unmatched: 8. Germline-derived CDR1 and CDR2 are SGHRS and YFSETQ. The CDR3 spans 15 residues. CDR3 in amino acids: CASSFSGQPDYEQYF. Written as DNA, the CDR3 is TGCGCCAGCAGCTTCTCGGGACAGCCAGACTACGAGCAGTACTTC.

The chain is built from TRBV5-5 and TRBJ1-3; D might be TRBD1 (6 bases). The V end was cut by 1 base, the J end by 0 bases, with 14 bases between. The CDR3 spans 17 residues. Germline CDR1 reads SGHKS; CDR2 reads YYEKEE (reference sequence). CDR3 amino acids: CASSLTAPGHSGNTIYF. CDR3 bases: TGTGCCAGCAGCTTGACTGCCCCGGGACACTCTGGAAACACCATATATTTT. The variable domain in full, with the rest retrieved from reference TRBV5-5 and TRBJ1-3, is DAGVTQSPTHLIKTRGQQVTLRCSPISGHKSVSWYQQVLGQGPQFIFQYYEKEERGRGNFPDRFSARQFPNYSSELNVNALLLGDSALYLCASSLTAPGHSGNTIYFGEGSWLTVV.

The genes are TRBV18 and TRBJ2-7; 9 bases map to TRBD1. Germline CDR1 KGHSH, CDR2 LQKENI. The CDR3 covers 15 residues. V was clipped by 4 bases and J by 4 bases; unmatched bases: 8. This CDR3 is CASSRRDRALYEQYF. In nucleotides, the CDR3 is TGTGCCAGCTCACGCCGGGACAGGGCCCTTTACGAGCAGTACTTC.